This T cell receptor beta chain was obtained from a study of shared clonotypes between healthy human individuals. Here immunoSEQ multiplex PCR was the method, and the copy in TCRdb shows in-frame clones only, minus some. Here the sample spans approximately 640,000 clones, about 90% being singletons. The CDR3 runs to 14 residues. V shed 5 bases and J shed 2 bases, with 12 bases lying between them. Germline loops: CDR1 MNHEY, CDR2 SMNVEV (reference sequence). Many counts were recorded for this clone. CCR7-negative CD45RA+ TemRA cells were pooled with CD45RO+ cells for CD8 memory. Sequencing input: memory CD8+ T cells from PBMCs. Subset specified: CD45RO+ cells pooled with CCR7-negative TemRA cells. The V and J genes are TRBV27 and TRBJ1-1, with D possibly TRBD1 on 5 matching bases. This TCR came from a man younger than 30 in good health. Some clones in this sample may be carry-over from other donors' samples. For the CDR3, the DNA is TGTGCCAGCAGTCCGGGACGGGTAAACACTGAAGCTTTCTTT. Protein sequence: CASSPGRVNTEAFF.